These 2 T cell receptor beta chains share one sample of origin, sequenced in a study of technical replicates of blood from a few donors. Produced via immunoSEQ multiplex PCR; TCRdb's table is partial and in-frame only. Of 100,000 or so clones detected, roughly 95% appear once; the ten largest clones hold over 0.2%. The sample consisted of T cells isolated from PBMCs. The receptors stem from a human donor in good health.

The chain combines TRBV19 with TRBJ1-2; 10 bases match TRBD1. The V gene end was trimmed by 1 base and the J gene end by 4 bases; junction bases not matched to a gene: 6. This CDR3 comprises 16 residues. Germline lookup yields CDR1 LNHDA and CDR2 SQIVND (reference sequence). CDR3 coding DNA: TGTGCCAGTAGTATAGGCGGGACAGGGGTTTTCTATGGCTACACCTTC. It is translated as CASSIGGTGVFYGYTF.

The chain combines TRBV27 with TRBJ2-7; D is possibly TRBD2 (5 bases). This CDR3 spans 14 amino acids. The V and J ends lost 7 bases and 2 bases respectively, with 15 bases between them. Germline V gives CDR1 MNHEY, CDR2 SMNVEV (reference sequence). The CDR3 protein is CASMVALGTYEQYF. The CDR3 DNA follows: TGTGCCAGCATGGTAGCTCTCGGGACCTACGAGCAGTACTTC.